This entry describes one T cell receptor (beta chain). Produced via immunoSEQ multiplex PCR; TCRdb's table is partial and in-frame only. In the table there are 210,000 or so clones, over 70% of which are singletons. The V gene's germline CDR1 is KGHDR and CDR2 SFDVKD. CDR3 size: 15 residues. V trimming: 1 base; J trimming: 5 bases; junction bases outside the gene matches: 5. The entry originates in a study of blood T cell repertoires in COVID-19. This chain links TRBV24-1 with TRBJ2-3; 7 bases are shared with TRBD2. Specimen: PBMCs or T cells enriched from blood (not recorded which). The sequence was collected from a woman in her 30s who had been exposed to COVID-19. CDR3 nucleotides: TGTGCCACCAGTGATTTTGGGGACTACGGAGATACGCAGTATTTT. Its translation: CATSDFGDYGDTQYF.